This TCR beta chain originates from a study of T cells after yellow fever vaccination (dated by TCRdb to the late 2010s). For context, the study as a whole: The SMART-Seq v4 Ultra Low Input RNA kit was used to prepare libraries from fractions with low cell numbers. To follow T-cell clones before and after both primary and booster YFV17D yellow fever vaccination, bulk TCR alpha and beta repertoires underwent longitudinal sequencing. Two healthy male donors, one aged 18 to 30 and one aged 30 to 40 years, were included in the cohort. Bulk PBMC replicates and cell subsets were isolated from blood drawn at multiple timepoints before and after both primary and secondary immunization.

Synthesis of TCR cDNA relied on 5'RACE template switching, a step that introduced a universal primer site along with unique molecular identifiers. Priming of cDNA synthesis was performed from both the TCR alpha and TCR beta constant segments. Two PCR steps were used to amplify libraries, with sample barcodes and sequencing adapters being added in the second step. Sequencing of libraries was performed on Illumina HiSeq 2500 (2x100 bp) or NovaSeq (2x150 bp). From the authors' description of their analysis: Demultiplexing of reads and collapsing into UMI consensus sequences were performed with MIGEC, and V(D)J alignment was carried out with MiXCR. Vaccine-responding clonotypes were identified with edgeR using replicate PBMC samples, with FDR below 0.01 and a log2 fold change above 5 up to day 15 being required. Bulk clonotypes were assigned CD4 or CD8 identity according to which sequenced CD4 or CD8 repertoire held them at higher abundance. The public reads were quality trimmed at Q25 with fastp and then assembled into clones with MiXCR by TCRdb, keeping productive beta chains. Rows are combined by CDR3 protein, so each entry shows the most common genes and DNA. For this entry, the V and J calls and clone size follow TCRdb and not the study's own pipeline. This sample has 500,000 to 550,000 distinct CDR3 sequences in its table, and 21% of those were observed once. The top ten hold roughly a sixth of the sample.

Broad study findings and their caveats: Most clones expanded after primary vaccination (almost 98% of CD4 and over 80% of CD8) were re-detected after the booster, suggesting that broad memory maintenance occurred. Compared with the primary T-cell response, the secondary T-cell response was weaker but faster, peaking on day 5 rather than day 15. The study included only two donors, which limits how far the findings can be generalized. Computational filtering was needed because FACS-sorted repertoires could contain abundant contaminating clonotypes from the bulk population. A small fraction of clonotypes showed up in both the CD4 and CD8 compartments, probably as a result of convergent recombination.

A note on this clonotype: Its antigen target is currently unknown. No base qualities exist here, and no much larger clone lies one base off it.

The germline V gene sets CDR1 to MDHEN and CDR2 to SYDVKM. Relative to germline, V is 5 bases shorter and J is 2 bases shorter, with 15 bases between their ends. The CDR3 spans 15 residues, from the cysteine through the phenylalanine. Only CDR3 DNA remains: 45 bases, in frame from the first base. Reading the label with the study, this specimen's treatment or condition is: live attenuated yellow fever vaccine strain. Two biological replicates of bulk PBMCs were collected at each blood-draw timepoint. A standard Ficoll-Paque protocol was used to isolate PBMCs from peripheral blood. RNA was extracted with TriZol from bulk PBMCs, CD4 and CD8 fractions, and dextramer-positive and dextramer-negative fractions.

The rearranged chain carries TRBV28 and TRBJ1-1; TRBD1 is perhaps the D gene, given 5 matching bases. The receptor was derived from a man between 18 and 29 years old who received the YFV17D yellow fever vaccine. Sample: PBMCs, taken approximately 20 days after the first yellow fever vaccination. The sequenced DNA: TGTGCCAGCAGTGCCCTGGGACGAGTCAACACTGAAGCTTTCTTT. This encodes CASSALGRVNTEAFF.